This entry lists 25 T cell receptor beta chains sequenced from one sample in a study of CD8 T cells in ankylosing spondylitis. TCRdb used MiXCR to reprocess the 5' RACE reads, holding one entry per CDR3 protein. This sample has roughly 230,000 distinct CDR3 sequences, with under 20% found just once. The sequenced sample was blood, either unsorted or a sorted T cell fraction (not recorded which). The source of these receptors is a male donor with ankylosing spondylitis or in good health (not recorded which).

The chain links TRBV6-2 or TRBV6-3 to TRBJ2-5, with unresolved D. This CDR3 is 15 amino acids long. Germline V CDR1 and CDR2: MNHEY, SVGEGT. Trimming shortened V by 2 bases and J by 5 bases, and 15 bases separated the two germline ends. The CDR3 loop reads CASSYATDGRETQYF. CDR3 bases: TGTGCCAGCAGTTACGCGACGGACGGTAGGGAGACCCAGTACTTC.

V usage is TRBV4-1 and J usage is TRBJ2-1, with a possible D match to TRBD2 (5 bases). Trimming removed 1 base from V and 6 bases from J, with 10 bases in between. The V gene's germline CDR1 is MGHRA and CDR2 YSYEKL. The CDR3 contains 14 residues. The CDR3 nucleotides read TGCGCCAGCAGCCAAGTTCTAAGCGGCAATGAGCAGTTCTTC. Translated, it gives CASSQVLSGNEQFF.

The chain has TRBV29-1 and TRBJ2-7, with TRBD2 matching over 10 bases. V was clipped by 1 base and J by 3 bases; unmatched bases: 6. Germline lookup yields CDR1 SQVTM and CDR2 ANQGSEA. The length of the CDR3 is 15 residues. The CDR3 region is CSVEGLLAGSYEQYF. In DNA form, the CDR3 reads TGCAGCGTTGAAGGCTTACTAGCGGGGAGCTACGAGCAGTACTTC.

This clonotype was recorded at least ten times. CDR3 DNA: TGTGCCAGCTCACCTACAAGGAATCGGGGCACAGATACGCAGTATTTT. Translating it yields CASSPTRNRGTDTQYF. This rearrangement joins TRBV18 to TRBJ2-3; D ambiguous. The CDR3 sequence is 16 residues long. Trimming stripped 3 bases from V and 1 base from J, with 14 bases between. CDR1 KGHSH and CDR2 LQKENI come from the germline V gene.

This clonotype was detected a few times. The rearrangement joins TRBV6-5 to TRBJ1-1; D gene unclear. Germline V lookup: CDR1 MNHEY, CDR2 SVGAGI. V was pared by 2 bases and J by 4 bases, with 5 bases between. The CDR3 is 12 residues long. The CDR3: CASSYMGTEAFF. The CDR3 nucleotides read TGTGCCAGCAGTTACATGGGCACTGAAGCTTTCTTT.

At least ten counts were recorded for this clonotype. The rearrangement uses TRBV7-8 and TRBJ1-1, with 7 bases that match TRBD1. The CDR3 totals 15 residues. The germline gives CDR1 SGHVS, CDR2 FQNEAQ. Trimming cost V 4 bases and J 2 bases; bases outside gene matches: 7. CDR3 sequence reads: CASSYSRGGNTEAFF. The CDR3 region has the DNA TGTGCCAGCAGCTACTCCAGGGGGGGAAACACTGAAGCTTTCTTT.

This clonotype has just a few counts. The gene calls are TRBV5-5 and TRBJ2-1; weak D call: TRBD2 (5 bases). The CDR3 is made up of 16 amino acids. Germline CDR1 and CDR2: SGHKS and YYEKEE (reference sequence). Trimming cost V 4 bases and J 2 bases, with 16 bases left between them. This CDR3 reads CASSLDDSVTYNEQFF. As DNA, the CDR3 is TGTGCCAGCAGCCTTGATGATAGCGTCACCTACAATGAGCAGTTCTTC.

This clonotype was seen more than once but under ten times. In DNA, the CDR3 is TGCAGCGTTGAAGATCTCTACACCAATCAGTACTTC. The encoded protein is CSVEDLYTNQYF. The V and J genes are TRBV29-1 and TRBJ2-7, with D hard to call. The V gene's germline CDR1 is SQVTM and CDR2 ANQGSEA. The CDR3 spans 12 residues. V was cut by 0 bases and J by 10 bases, with 13 bases left in between.

V and J are TRBV7-9 and TRBJ2-7, with D unresolved. V was pared by 0 bases and J by 6 bases, with 9 bases between. Germline V gene data show CDR1 as SEHNR and CDR2 as FQNEAQ (reference sequence). This CDR3 contains 13 residues. CDR3 coding DNA: TGTGCCAGCAGCTTAGCGGCAGCTCCCGAGCAGTACTTC. As protein: CASSLAAAPEQYF.

This clonotype came up many times. V gene TRBV7-9 combines with J gene TRBJ2-5; D is ambiguous. Germline CDR1 reads SEHNR; CDR2 reads FQNEAQ (reference sequence). The V gene lost 5 bases and the J gene lost 4 bases, with 5 bases spanning the gap. The CDR3 runs 11 residues. The CDR3, as DNA: TGTGCCAGCAGCCCCCGAGAGACCCAGTACTTC. Residues: CASSPRETQYF.

The sample holds a few counts of this clonotype. V gene TRBV29-1 combines with J gene TRBJ2-3; 9 bases map to TRBD2. Germline V gene sequence: CDR1 SQVTM, CDR2 ANQGSEA. The CDR3 extends over 13 amino acids. The J segment lost 5 bases and the V segment lost 7 bases, leaving 7 bases of the junction unmatched. The CDR3 DNA reads TGCAGCGGTGCCGGGACTAGCCTAGATACGCAGTATTTT. Protein sequence: CSGAGTSLDTQYF.

This rearrangement joins TRBV20-1 to TRBJ2-1; tentative D call: TRBD1 (6 bases). Germline CDR1 is DFQATT and CDR2 is SNEGSKA (reference sequence). This CDR3 is built from 13 residues. The V end was cut by 7 bases, the J end by 2 bases, with 12 bases between. CDR3 bases: TGCAGTGACAGGGACGCTGCCTACAATGAGCAGTTCTTC. Translating it yields CSDRDAAYNEQFF.

This clonotype was recorded at least ten times. The chain combines TRBV4-3 with TRBJ2-7; D gene unclear. The length of the CDR3 is 14 residues. V was trimmed by 3 bases and J by 3 bases, leaving 12 bases between them. In germline, CDR1 is LGHNA, CDR2 YSLEER. CDR3 nucleotide sequence: TGCGCCAGCAGCCAGTCGACGGAGCGCTACGAGCAGTACTTC. Protein sequence: CASSQSTERYEQYF.

The chain is built from TRBV7-9 and TRBJ2-7, with 8 bases aligning to TRBD1. CDR1 and CDR2 (germline): SEHNR, FQNEAQ (reference sequence). CDR3 length equals 13 residues. The ends lost 5 bases at V and 7 bases at J; junction bases unmatched: 7. The CDR3 loop reads CASSAQGGTEQYF. The CDR3, as DNA: TGTGCCAGCAGCGCACAGGGGGGAACGGAGCAGTACTTC.

The chain combines TRBV6-2 or TRBV6-3 with TRBJ2-1; 7 nucleotides align to TRBD2. This CDR3 has 15 residues. V trimming: 0 bases; J trimming: 8 bases; junction bases outside the gene matches: 7. The germline V gene has CDR1 MNHEY and CDR2 SVGEGT. In DNA, the CDR3 is TGTGCCAGCAGTTACTCGAGGGGAGGGGTGGATGAGCAGTTCTTC. This sequence encodes CASSYSRGGVDEQFF.

This clonotype came up a few times. The V call is TRBV18, the J call TRBJ2-1; D gene uncertain. Trimming cost V 0 bases and J 4 bases, with 10 bases left between them. CDR1 KGHSH and CDR2 LQKENI come from the germline V gene. CDR3 length: 15 residues. DNA of the CDR3: TGTGCCAGCTCACCACCGTCACGGGCGTACAATGAGCAGTTCTTC. Protein sequence: CASSPPSRAYNEQFF.

This clonotype has at least ten counts. The chain employs TRBV4-3 and TRBJ2-5, with D tentatively TRBD1 (6 bases). The CDR3 runs to 18 residues. Germline CDR1 LGHNA, CDR2 YSLEER. Deletions cut 0 bases from V and 1 base from J, with 18 bases between. The CDR3 region is CASSQDWQGQAGQETQYF. CDR3 nucleotide sequence: TGCGCCAGCAGCCAAGATTGGCAGGGGCAGGCGGGCCAAGAGACCCAGTACTTC.

This clonotype appeared a few times. The rearrangement uses TRBV14 and TRBJ2-1; 14 nucleotides align to TRBD2. The germline V gene encodes CDR1 SGHDN and CDR2 FVKESK. Trimming at V came to 4 bases and at J to 8 bases, leaving 10 bases not matched to a gene. There are 17 residues in the CDR3. The DNA of the CDR3 is TGTGCCAGCAGCCTGGGACTAGCGGGAGCAGGTTTGCATGAGCAGTTCTTC. This encodes CASSLGLAGAGLHEQFF.

V is TRBV4-1 and J is TRBJ2-1, with 14 bases fitting TRBD2. The CDR3 has 16 residues. The germline V gene has CDR1 MGHRA and CDR2 YSYEKL. Trimming took 3 bases from V and 8 from J; bases not matched to a gene: 6. The CDR3 reads CASSHRGLAGGHEQFF. In DNA form, the CDR3 reads TGCGCCAGCAGCCACAGAGGACTAGCGGGAGGCCATGAGCAGTTCTTC.

The chain recombines TRBV4-3 with TRBJ2-1, with 7 bases fitting TRBD1. The CDR3 has 17 amino acids. In germline, CDR1 is LGHNA, CDR2 YSLEER. The V and J ends lost 3 bases and 0 bases, in that order; junction bases with no gene match: 8. In nucleotides, the CDR3 is TGCGCCAGCAGCCATGATGGGACAGCCAGCTCCTACAATGAGCAGTTCTTC. This sequence encodes CASSHDGTASSYNEQFF.

This clonotype came up many times. The chain couples TRBV6-5 to TRBJ2-3, with 11 bases that match TRBD2. CDR1 is MNHEY and CDR2 is SVGAGI in the germline V gene. Germline trimming cut 6 bases from V and 0 bases from J; bases unmatched to any gene: 5. The CDR3 has 16 residues. The CDR3 reads CASSRTSGLSTDTQYF. In DNA, the CDR3 is TGTGCCAGCAGCCGGACTAGCGGGCTTAGCACAGATACGCAGTATTTT.

The rearrangement joins TRBV6-2 or TRBV6-3 to TRBJ2-1, with D perhaps being TRBD1 or TRBD2 (5 bases each). V was pared by 6 bases and J by 7 bases, with 16 bases between. CDR1 is MNHEY, CDR2 SVGEGT, per germline. CDR3 size: 14 residues. The DNA of the CDR3 is TGTGCCAGCAGGTGGGACGAGGGATGGAATGAGCAGTTCTTC. Amino acid sequence: CASRWDEGWNEQFF.

This clonotype was observed a few times. The genes are TRBV18 and TRBJ2-1; 8 bases align to TRBD1. The CDR3 is 13 amino acids. Germline V gives CDR1 KGHSH, CDR2 LQKENI. J gave up 7 bases and V 8 bases, and 7 bases lay outside the gene matches. The CDR3 sequence is CASRQGARNEQFF. In nucleotides, the CDR3 is TGTGCCAGCCGTCAGGGGGCTCGGAATGAGCAGTTCTTC.

This clonotype was seen once. The CDR3 DNA is TGTGCCAGCAGCTTAGGCCTAGCGGGAGGCCGGTACAATGAGCAGTTCTTC. As protein: CASSLGLAGGRYNEQFF. V is TRBV7-3 and J is TRBJ2-1; TRBD2 aligns across 11 bases. The junction had 7 bases not matched to a gene; V was cut back by 2 bases and J by 4 bases. The CDR3 has 17 residues. Germline V lookup: CDR1 SGHTA, CDR2 FQGTGA.

This clonotype was found many times. This chain connects TRBV7-2 to TRBJ2-7, with 7 positions matching TRBD1. J lost 3 bases, V lost 5 bases, and 7 bases had no gene match. This CDR3 has 14 residues. CDR1 and CDR2 from the germline V gene are SGHTA and FQGNSA. The CDR3 sequence is CASSPGTDHYEQYF. The CDR3 DNA follows: TGTGCCAGCAGCCCCGGGACAGACCACTACGAGCAGTACTTC.